The sequence of this T cell receptor beta chain was determined in a study of blood T cells in healthy people across ages. Across the study: In model experiments, template switching was able to capture about one barcoded beta molecule for every two T cells that were present. Study results and caveats: Researchers said unsorted PBMCs prevented a conclusive naive versus antigen-experienced comparison.

V was clipped by 0 bases and J by 7 bases, with 11 bases between them. The CDR3 extends over 14 amino acids. Looked up from germline, CDR1 is SGDLS and CDR2 is YYNGEE. Extraction yielded at least 5 micrograms of total RNA per sample. As to this clonotype: Its antigen is unidentified.

Together with a sample-barcoded 5' primer, a J-beta primer mix was included in a second PCR lasting roughly 6 to 12 cycles. Through a template-switch adaptor with 12 random nucleotides, each cDNA molecule received a tag. TCRdb re-derived calls from the 5' RACE reads in MiXCR, one entry per CDR3 protein. The repertoire consists of about 320,000 distinct CDR3 sequences, with 25% to 30% occurring once and the leading ten covering over 25%. This chain connects TRBV9 to TRBJ2-1, with D possibly being TRBD1 (5 bases). This clonotype was obtained from a woman between 65 and 79 years old in good health. Sequencing was performed on blood. The CDR3 protein is CASSVARRGNEQFF. In DNA form, the CDR3 reads TGTGCCAGCAGCGTAGCCCGAAGGGGTAATGAGCAGTTCTTC. Variable domain in full (rest from reference TRBV9 and TRBJ2-1): DSGVTQTPKHLITATGQRVTLRCSPRSGDLSVYWYQQSLDQGLQFLIQYYNGEERAKGNILERFSAQQFPDLHSELNLSSLELGDSALYFCASSVARRGNEQFFGPGTRLTVL.